These T cell receptor beta chains were read from a single sample in a study of T cell responses to AZD1222 COVID-19 vaccine. Profiled with immunoSEQ multiplex PCR; TCRdb holds only in-frame clones, not every one. The data hold about 55,000 clones, with around 89% observed a single time. The sequences come from peripheral blood, collected on day 0 of AZD1222 vaccination. The receptors were gathered from an adult in good health. The CDR3 runs from the conserved cysteine through the conserved F or W. A D gene is named only where the DNA matches it firmly. The listing skips clone size in some rows; elsewhere it reads once, few, many or a size class.

clone size	V gene	J gene	D gene	CDR3 protein	CDR3 DNA
.	TRBV19	TRBJ2-7	TRBD2	CASSTTSGRSEQYF	TGTGCCAGTAGTACGACTAGCGGGAGAAGCGAGCAGTACTTC
.	TRBV7-2	TRBJ1-1	.	CASSSGQNTEAFF	TGTGCCAGCAGCAGCGGACAGAACACTGAAGCTTTCTTT
.	TRBV6-6	TRBJ1-5	TRBD1	CASSSHGQDNQPQHF	TGTGCCAGCAGTTCGCACGGACAGGACAATCAGCCCCAGCATTTT
.	TRBV13	TRBJ2-1	TRBD2	CASSAQLAGGPGNEQFF	TGTGCCAGCAGCGCCCAACTAGCGGGAGGGCCTGGGAATGAGCAGTTCTTC
.	TRBV2	TRBJ2-5	TRBD2	CASSERTSGVKETQYF	TGTGCCAGCAGTGAACGGACTAGCGGGGTTAAGGAGACCCAGTACTTC
once	TRBV18	TRBJ2-3	.	CASSSTVTPDTQYF	TGTGCCAGCTCATCGACAGTAACCCCAGATACGCAGTATTTT
.	TRBV3-1/TRBV3-2	TRBJ2-7	TRBD2	CASSQNLGTSGRLYEQYF	TGTGCCAGCAGCCAAAACCTTGGGACTAGCGGGAGACTCTACGAGCAGTACTTC
.	TRBV12-3/TRBV12-4	TRBJ2-1	TRBD2	CASLGRAYEQFF	TGTGCCAGCCTAGGGAGGGCCTATGAGCAGTTCTTC
once	TRBV11-2	TRBJ2-1	.	CASSPLSGGPRGDEQFF	TGTGCCAGCAGCCCACTTAGTGGGGGGCCGCGCGGCGATGAGCAGTTCTTC
.	TRBV5-1	TRBJ1-6	.	CASSPGTFGMSSYNSPLHF	TGCGCCAGCAGCCCCGGGACATTCGGTATGAGCTCCTATAATTCACCCCTCCACTTT
.	TRBV27	TRBJ1-2	.	CASSSPTVPPNYGYTF	TGTGCCAGCAGTTCGCCGACAGTCCCCCCTAACTATGGCTACACCTTC
.	TRBV6-2/TRBV6-3	TRBJ2-7	TRBD2	CASSYAGTSGSYEQYF	TGTGCCAGCAGTTACGCCGGGACTAGCGGCTCCTACGAGCAGTACTTC
.	TRBV29-1	TRBJ1-3	TRBD1	CSVADRGWGNTIYF	TGCAGCGTGGCGGACAGGGGCTGGGGAAACACCATATATTTT
.	TRBV10-3	TRBJ1-3	.	CAISEMERGSRNTIYF	TGTGCCATCAGTGAAATGGAGAGGGGGAGTAGAAACACCATATATTTT
.	TRBV15	TRBJ2-5	.	CATSRDRGSGFETQYF	TGTGCCACCAGCAGAGATCGAGGGAGTGGATTCGAGACCCAGTACTTC
.	TRBV10-3	TRBJ1-1	.	CAITRNGLNTEAFF	TGTGCCATCACCAGGAACGGGTTGAACACTGAAGCTTTCTTT
.	TRBV21-1	TRBJ2-7	.	CASSHRDLRPTVGQYF	TGTGCCAGCAGTCACCGGGACCTAAGGCCAACGGTCGGGCAGTACTTC
.	TRBV19	TRBJ1-5	TRBD1	CASSRDRGRGQPQHF	TGTGCCAGTAGTAGGGACAGGGGGCGAGGTCAGCCCCAGCATTTT
.	TRBV7-9	TRBJ1-5	.	CASSLSGNRPQHF	TGTGCCAGCAGCTTGTCCGGGAATCGACCCCAGCATTTT
once	TRBV19	TRBJ1-2	.	CASSARQSSYTF	TGTGCCAGTAGTGCACGACAGTCTAGCTACACCTTC
.	TRBV28	TRBJ1-3	.	CASSLLGALGNTIYF	TGTGCCAGCAGTTTATTGGGGGCTTTGGGAAACACCATATATTTT
.	TRBV28	TRBJ2-1	.	CASSLWRGEPPSSYNEQFF	TGTGCCAGCAGTCTTTGGAGAGGCGAACCGCCAAGCTCCTACAATGAGCAGTTCTTC
.	TRBV5-1	TRBJ2-1	.	CASSSLAGSSSYNEQFF	TGCGCCAGCAGCTCCCTCGCGGGGTCGAGCTCCTACAATGAGCAGTTCTTC
.	TRBV28	TRBJ1-6	.	CASTPAGDNSPLHF	TGTGCCAGCACCCCAGCGGGGGATAATTCACCCCTCCACTTT
few	TRBV28	TRBJ1-3	.	CASSFPGRTGNTIYF	TGTGCCAGCAGTTTCCCCGGGAGAACTGGAAACACCATATATTTT
.	TRBV2	TRBJ2-3	.	CASSDFGGRWSYF	TGTGCCAGCAGTGATTTCGGGGGGCGATGGTCGTATTTT
.	TRBV3-1/TRBV3-2	TRBJ2-3	TRBD2	CASSPGGSGRVPPDTQYF	TGTGCCAGCAGCCCCGGTGGGAGCGGGAGGGTCCCTCCGGATACGCAGTATTTT
.	TRBV7-2	TRBJ1-2	.	CASSLYSVGDGYTF	TGTGCCAGCAGCTTATATTCCGTCGGTGATGGCTACACCTTC
.	TRBV5-1	TRBJ2-4	.	CASSFLPGRENIQYF	TGCGCCAGCAGCTTCTTACCCGGGAGAGAAAACATTCAGTACTTC
.	TRBV5-1	TRBJ1-2	.	CASSLESSGNYGYTF	TGCGCCAGCAGCTTGGAATCGAGTGGGAACTATGGCTACACCTTC
.	TRBV7-9	TRBJ2-2	.	CASSLGTNTGELFF	TGTGCCAGCAGCTTGGGGACTAACACCGGGGAGCTGTTTTTT
few	TRBV27	TRBJ2-1	TRBD2	CASSKAGAGNNEQFF	TGTGCCAGCAGTAAGGCGGGAGCGGGTAACAATGAGCAGTTCTTC
.	TRBV7-3	TRBJ1-6	TRBD1	CASSLMGQNSPLHF	TGTGCCAGCAGCTTAATGGGACAGAATTCACCCCTCCACTTT
.	TRBV18	TRBJ1-3	.	CASSTDAFSGNTIYF	TGTGCCAGCTCCACTGACGCTTTCTCTGGAAACACCATATATTTT
once	TRBV10-3	TRBJ2-7	.	CAIRNGTFSYEQYF	TGTGCCATTCGAAATGGTACATTCTCCTACGAGCAGTACTTC
.	TRBV28	TRBJ1-4	TRBD1	CASSQTGLFSTNEKLFF	TGTGCCAGCAGTCAGACAGGGCTGTTTTCTACTAATGAAAAACTGTTTTTT
few	TRBV2	TRBJ2-7	.	CASRAGQLSSYEQYF	TGTGCCAGCAGGGCCGGGCAACTTAGCTCCTACGAGCAGTACTTC
.	TRBV19	TRBJ1-1	.	CASSIDRNGVAFF	TGTGCCAGTAGTATAGACCGCAATGGTGTGGCTTTCTTT
.	TRBV23-1	TRBJ2-1	.	CASSQSSKDEQFF	TGCGCCAGCAGTCAATCGTCCAAGGATGAGCAGTTCTTC
few	TRBV27	TRBJ1-5	.	CASSLDRTYQPQHF	TGTGCCAGCAGCCTCGACAGGACCTATCAGCCCCAGCATTTT